Listed below are T cell receptor beta chains from one sample, sequenced in a study of radiotherapy plus CTLA-4 blockade in lung cancer. The protocol was immunoSEQ multiplex PCR, while the TCRdb copy is restricted to in-frame clones and leaves out a portion. The sample holds 80,000 to 100,000 clones, 60% to 75% seen once. Sequenced material: peripheral blood, taken from a patient treated with radiotherapy plus ipilimumab. The receptors were sampled from a human donor with non-small cell lung cancer who had a partial response to radiotherapy plus ipilimumab. Some clones in this sample may be carry-over from other donors' samples. Both conserved end residues are part of each CDR3. A D gene is named only where the DNA matches it firmly. Where a row states a size, it is once, few, many or the class of an expanded clone; other rows omit it.

j_call v_call clone_size d_call cdr3_aa cdr3_nt
TRBJ1-5 TRBV29-1 - - CSVGVSGEPNQPQHF TGCAGCGTTGGGGTCTCGGGGGAGCCCAATCAGCCCCAGCATTTT
TRBJ1-5 TRBV2 - TRBD1 CASSELTGVNNQPQHF TGTGCCAGCAGTGAACTGACAGGGGTGAACAATCAGCCCCAGCATTTT
TRBJ2-3 TRBV19 - - CASQAGARTDTQYF TGTGCCAGTCAGGCAGGGGCCCGCACAGATACGCAGTATTTT
TRBJ1-4 TRBV5-1 - - CASSLLGVSNEKLFF TGCGCCAGCAGCTTGTTAGGAGTTTCTAATGAAAAACTGTTTTTT
TRBJ2-2 TRBV28 - TRBD2 CASSEVAGANTGELFF TGTGCCAGCAGTGAAGTAGCGGGAGCGAACACCGGGGAGCTGTTTTTT
TRBJ2-2 TRBV9 - - CASSVDPRNTGELFF TGTGCCAGCAGCGTAGATCCTAGGAACACCGGGGAGCTGTTTTTT
TRBJ1-5 TRBV18 few - CASSPGRDWPQHF TGTGCCAGCTCACCAGGCAGGGATTGGCCCCAGCATTTT
TRBJ1-2 TRBV18 - TRBD1 CASSQGQIYGYTF TGTGCCAGCTCCCAGGGACAGATCTATGGCTACACCTTC
TRBJ1-4 TRBV7-9 - - CASSSRVGLGREKLFF TGTGCCAGCAGCTCTCGGGTTGGGTTAGGCCGGGAAAAACTGTTTTTT
TRBJ2-7 TRBV7-2 - - CASSGRNRLGEQYF TGTGCCAGCAGCGGCAGGAACAGATTGGGCGAGCAGTACTTC
TRBJ2-5 TRBV19 - TRBD2 CASEGGTSGQETQYF TGTGCCAGTGAAGGTGGGACTAGCGGGCAAGAGACCCAGTACTTC
TRBJ2-7 TRBV5-4 - TRBD2 CASSQDTSGGASEQYF TGCGCCAGCAGCCAAGATACTAGCGGGGGGGCCTCCGAGCAGTACTTC
TRBJ2-2 TRBV19 - TRBD1 CASRISGTGGAGELFF TGTGCCAGTAGGATATCAGGGACAGGGGGTGCGGGGGAGCTGTTTTTT
TRBJ1-1 TRBV6-5 - - CASSYGGGLTEAFF TGTGCCAGCAGTTACGGGGGAGGGCTCACTGAAGCTTTCTTT
TRBJ2-1 TRBV10-1 - - CASRVRVHNEQFF TGCGCCAGCAGAGTGAGGGTACACAATGAGCAGTTCTTC
TRBJ1-2 TRBV9 once TRBD1 CASSTLTGGYGGYTF TGTGCCAGCAGCACTTTGACAGGGGGCTATGGGGGCTACACCTTC
TRBJ2-3 TRBV9 once - CASSVRQSTDTQYF TGTGCCAGCAGCGTACGACAGAGCACAGATACGCAGTATTTT
TRBJ2-4 TRBV5-1 - TRBD1 CASSPRQGDLAKNIQYF TGCGCCAGCAGCCCTCGACAGGGGGATCTAGCCAAAAACATTCAGTACTTC
TRBJ1-2 TRBV29-1 - TRBD1 CSVVPGQGNYGYTF TGCAGCGTTGTGCCGGGACAGGGGAACTATGGCTACACCTTC
TRBJ1-2 TRBV5-5 - - CASSLPGRGYGYTF TGTGCCAGCAGCTTGCCGGGCAGGGGCTATGGCTACACCTTC
TRBJ1-1 TRBV10-3 - - CAISDLRNTEAFF TGTGCCATCAGTGACCTCAGAAACACTGAAGCTTTCTTT
TRBJ2-3 TRBV19 - TRBD2 CASSRGVAGVPSTDTQYF TGTGCCAGTAGTAGGGGAGTAGCGGGAGTCCCTAGCACAGATACGCAGTATTTT
TRBJ1-2 TRBV11-2 - TRBD1 CASSLTGDRGGGYTF TGCGCCAGCAGCTTAACCGGGGACAGGGGAGGGGGCTACACCTTC
TRBJ2-1 TRBV20-1 - - CSAVTSHEQFF TGCAGTGCCGTAACGAGCCATGAGCAGTTCTTC
TRBJ1-6 TRBV13 few TRBD1 CASGKRQGGVNSPLHF TGTGCCAGCGGTAAACGACAGGGCGGTGTTAATTCACCCCTCCACTTT
TRBJ2-3 TRBV7-2 - - CASSSTGMSTDTQYF TGTGCCAGCAGCTCCACAGGGATGAGCACAGATACGCAGTATTTT
TRBJ2-6 TRBV7-2 - - CASSYRVSGANVLTF TGTGCCAGCAGCTACAGGGTTTCTGGGGCCAACGTCCTGACTTTC
TRBJ2-5 TRBV2 - - CASSEGSLAGAETQYF TGTGCCAGCAGTGAAGGCTCGCTCGCGGGGGCAGAGACCCAGTACTTC
TRBJ2-3 TRBV6-1 - - CASSDEPWTARLDTQYF TGTGCCAGCAGTGACGAACCTTGGACAGCACGCCTAGATACGCAGTATTTT
TRBJ2-5 TRBV4-1 few TRBD2 CASSPKRGAGGETQYF TGCGCCAGCAGCCCAAAGAGGGGAGCGGGGGGGGAGACCCAGTACTTC
TRBJ2-3 TRBV9 - TRBD2 CASSVEGGGRSDTQYF TGTGCCAGCAGCGTAGAAGGCGGGGGGCGGTCAGATACGCAGTATTTT
TRBJ1-5 TRBV9 - - CASSSPGKPQHF TGTGCCAGCAGCAGCCCGGGGAAACCCCAGCATTTT
TRBJ1-3 TRBV6-1 - TRBD1 CASSPGGFRNTIYF TGTGCCAGCAGTCCAGGGGGCTTTCGAAACACCATATATTTT
TRBJ2-7 TRBV29-1 - - CSVGDNTYEQYF TGCAGCGTCGGGGACAACACCTACGAGCAGTACTTC
TRBJ2-1 TRBV11-2 few TRBD2 CASSSWTSGGAGEQFF TGTGCCAGCAGCTCCTGGACTAGCGGGGGGGCCGGTGAGCAGTTCTTC
TRBJ2-6 TRBV7-9 - TRBD1 CASSTHRGSGANVLTF TGTGCCAGCAGCACGCACAGGGGCTCTGGGGCCAACGTCCTGACTTTC
TRBJ1-2 TRBV28 - - CASSFIVAAYGYTF TGTGCCAGCAGTTTCATAGTGGCGGCCTATGGCTACACCTTC
TRBJ2-7 TRBV7-9 few - CASSFQGYEQYF TGTGCCAGCAGCTTCCAGGGTTACGAGCAGTACTTC